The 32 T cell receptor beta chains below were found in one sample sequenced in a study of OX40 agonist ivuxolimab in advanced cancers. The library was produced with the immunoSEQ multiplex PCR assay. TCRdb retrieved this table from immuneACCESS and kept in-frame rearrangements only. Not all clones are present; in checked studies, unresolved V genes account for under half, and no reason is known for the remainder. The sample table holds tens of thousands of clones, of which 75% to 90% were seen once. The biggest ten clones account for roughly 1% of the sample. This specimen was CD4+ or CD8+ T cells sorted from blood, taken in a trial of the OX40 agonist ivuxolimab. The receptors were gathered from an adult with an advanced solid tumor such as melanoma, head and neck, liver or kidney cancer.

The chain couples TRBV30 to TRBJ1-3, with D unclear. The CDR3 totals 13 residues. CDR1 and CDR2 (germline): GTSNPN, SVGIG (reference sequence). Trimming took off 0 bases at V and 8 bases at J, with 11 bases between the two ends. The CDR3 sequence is CAWSVTGSHTIYF. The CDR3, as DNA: TGTGCCTGGAGTGTAACGGGATCACACACCATATATTTT.

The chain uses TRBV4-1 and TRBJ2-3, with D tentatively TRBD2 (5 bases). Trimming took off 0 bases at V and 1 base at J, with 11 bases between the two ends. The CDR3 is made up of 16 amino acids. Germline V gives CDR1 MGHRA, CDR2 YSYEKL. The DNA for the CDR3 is TGCGCCAGCAGCCAAGATGAGGGTTTGGGCACAGATACGCAGTATTTT. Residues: CASSQDEGLGTDTQYF.

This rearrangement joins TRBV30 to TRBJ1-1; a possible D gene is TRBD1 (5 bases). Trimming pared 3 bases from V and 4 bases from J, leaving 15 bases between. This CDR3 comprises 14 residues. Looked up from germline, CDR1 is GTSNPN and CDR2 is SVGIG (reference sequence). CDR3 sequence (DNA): TGTGCCTGGAGCCTGACAGAGCATGTCACTGAAGCTTTCTTT. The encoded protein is CAWSLTEHVTEAFF. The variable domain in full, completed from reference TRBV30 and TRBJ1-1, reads SQTIHQWPATLVQPVGSPLSLECTVEGTSNPNLYWYRQAAGRGLQLLFYSVGIGQISSEVPQNLSASRPQDRQFILSSKKLLLSDSGFYLCAWSLTEHVTEAFFGQGTRLTVV.

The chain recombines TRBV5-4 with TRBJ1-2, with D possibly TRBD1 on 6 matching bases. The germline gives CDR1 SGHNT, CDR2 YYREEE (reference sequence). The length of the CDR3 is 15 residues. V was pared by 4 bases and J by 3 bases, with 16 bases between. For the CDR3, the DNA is TGTGCCAGCAGCCAACCAGGGGCGGCGGACTATGGCTACACCTTC. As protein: CASSQPGAADYGYTF.

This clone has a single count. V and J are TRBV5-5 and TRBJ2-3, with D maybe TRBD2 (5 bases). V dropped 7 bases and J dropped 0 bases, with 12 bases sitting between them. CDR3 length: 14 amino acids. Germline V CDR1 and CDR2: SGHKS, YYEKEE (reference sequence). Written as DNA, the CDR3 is TGTGCCAGCTTACGTCGGACTAGCACAGATACGCAGTATTTT. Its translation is CASLRRTSTDTQYF.

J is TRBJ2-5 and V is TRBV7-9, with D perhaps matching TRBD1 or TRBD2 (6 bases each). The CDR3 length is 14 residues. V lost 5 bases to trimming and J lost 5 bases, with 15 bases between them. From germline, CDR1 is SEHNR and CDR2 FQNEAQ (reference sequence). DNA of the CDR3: TGTGCCAGCAGCCCGAACCTAGGGGGGGAGACCCAGTACTTC. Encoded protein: CASSPNLGGETQYF. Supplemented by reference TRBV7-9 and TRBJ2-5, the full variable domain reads DTGVSQNPRHKITKRGQNVTFRCDPISEHNRLYWYRQTLGQGPEFLTYFQNEAQLEKSRLLSDRFSAERPKGSFSTLEIQRTEQGDSAMYLCASSPNLGGETQYFGPGTRLLVL.

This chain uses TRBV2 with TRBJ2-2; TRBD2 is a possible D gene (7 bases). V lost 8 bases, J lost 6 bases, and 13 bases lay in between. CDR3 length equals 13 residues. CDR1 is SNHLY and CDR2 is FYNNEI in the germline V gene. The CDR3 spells CASVTGRAGELFF. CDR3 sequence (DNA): TGTGCCAGCGTCACAGGGAGGGCCGGGGAGCTGTTTTTT.

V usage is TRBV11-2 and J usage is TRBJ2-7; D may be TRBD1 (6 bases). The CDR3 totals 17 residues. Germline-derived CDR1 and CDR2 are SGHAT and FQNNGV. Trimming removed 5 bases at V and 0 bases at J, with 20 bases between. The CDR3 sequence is CASSPFRTATTSYEQYF. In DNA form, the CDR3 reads TGTGCCAGCAGCCCATTCCGGACAGCCACGACCTCCTACGAGCAGTACTTC. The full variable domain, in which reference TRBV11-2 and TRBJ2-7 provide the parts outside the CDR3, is EAGVAQSPRYKIIEKRQSVAFWCNPISGHATLYWYQQILGQGPKLLIQFQNNGVVDDSQLPKDRFSAERLKGVDSTLKIQPAKLEDSAVYLCASSPFRTATTSYEQYFGPGTRLTVT.

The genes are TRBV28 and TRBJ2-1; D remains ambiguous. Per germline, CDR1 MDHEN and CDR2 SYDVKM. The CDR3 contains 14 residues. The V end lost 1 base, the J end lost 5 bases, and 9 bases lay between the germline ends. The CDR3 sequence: CASSLLETHNEQFF. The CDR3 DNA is TGTGCCAGCAGTTTATTAGAGACCCACAATGAGCAGTTCTTC.

CDR3 nucleotide sequence: TGTGCCAGCAGTGAGGGGACTAGCGGGGGGACCCAGTACTTC. Its protein product is CASSEGTSGGTQYF. This sequence joins TRBV2 and TRBJ2-5, with 14 bases fitting TRBD2. Per germline, CDR1 SNHLY and CDR2 FYNNEI. This CDR3 spans 14 amino acids. With V trimmed by 3 bases and J by 7 bases, 1 base remained unmatched.

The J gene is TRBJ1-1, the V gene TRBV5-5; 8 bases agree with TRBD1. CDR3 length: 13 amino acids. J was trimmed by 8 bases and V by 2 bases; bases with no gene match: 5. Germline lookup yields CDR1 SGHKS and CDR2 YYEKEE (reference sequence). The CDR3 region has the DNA TGTGCCAGCAGCTTCGCAGGGGGCGCAGAAGCTTTCTTT. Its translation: CASSFAGGAEAFF.

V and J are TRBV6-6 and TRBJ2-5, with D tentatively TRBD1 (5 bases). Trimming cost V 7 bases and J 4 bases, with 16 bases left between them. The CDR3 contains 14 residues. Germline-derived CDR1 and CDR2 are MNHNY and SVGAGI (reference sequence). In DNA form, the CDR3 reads TGTGCCAGCACCCCCCCTTCAGGGTTAGAGACCCAGTACTTC. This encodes CASTPPSGLETQYF.

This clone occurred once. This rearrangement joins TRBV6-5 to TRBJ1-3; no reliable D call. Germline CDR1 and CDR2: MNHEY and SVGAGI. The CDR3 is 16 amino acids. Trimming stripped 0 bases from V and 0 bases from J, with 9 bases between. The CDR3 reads CASSYSPLNSGNTIYF. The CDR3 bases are TGTGCCAGCAGTTACTCGCCCCTGAACTCTGGAAACACCATATATTTT.

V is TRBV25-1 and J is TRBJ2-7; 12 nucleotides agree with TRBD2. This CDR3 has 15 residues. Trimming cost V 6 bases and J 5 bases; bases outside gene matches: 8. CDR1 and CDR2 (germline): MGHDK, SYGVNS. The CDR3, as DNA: TGTGCCAGCAGCCTGGGACTAGCGGGCAGGGACGAGCAGTACTTC. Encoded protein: CASSLGLAGRDEQYF.

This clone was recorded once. The CDR3 nucleotides read TGCGCCAGCAGCCAAGAGGGCGGGGGGGCCGGATTGAATGAGCAGTTCTTC. Translating gives CASSQEGGGAGLNEQFF. The genes are TRBV4-1 and TRBJ2-1, with 9 bases identical to TRBD2. The CDR3 extends over 17 amino acids. Looked up from germline, CDR1 is MGHRA and CDR2 is YSYEKL. The V gene end was trimmed by 0 bases and the J gene end by 7 bases; junction bases not matched to a gene: 10.

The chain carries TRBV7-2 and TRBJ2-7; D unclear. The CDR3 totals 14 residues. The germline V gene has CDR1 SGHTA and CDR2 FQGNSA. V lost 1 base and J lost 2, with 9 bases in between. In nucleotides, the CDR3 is TGTGCCAGCAGCTTAGGGCTTCCCCCCTACGAGCAGTACTTC. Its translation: CASSLGLPPYEQYF.

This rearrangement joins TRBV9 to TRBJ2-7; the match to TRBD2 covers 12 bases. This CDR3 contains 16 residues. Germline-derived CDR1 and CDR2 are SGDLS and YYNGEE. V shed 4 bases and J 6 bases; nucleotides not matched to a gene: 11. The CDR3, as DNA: TGTGCCAGCAGCCCCGCAGACGGACTAGCGGGAATCGAGCAGTACTTC. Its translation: CASSPADGLAGIEQYF.

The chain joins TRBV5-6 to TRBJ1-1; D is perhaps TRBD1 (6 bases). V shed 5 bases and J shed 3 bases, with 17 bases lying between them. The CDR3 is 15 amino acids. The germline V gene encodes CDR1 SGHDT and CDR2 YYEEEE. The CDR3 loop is CASRKGDRWYTEAFF. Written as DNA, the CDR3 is TGTGCCAGCAGGAAGGGCGACAGGTGGTACACTGAAGCTTTCTTT.

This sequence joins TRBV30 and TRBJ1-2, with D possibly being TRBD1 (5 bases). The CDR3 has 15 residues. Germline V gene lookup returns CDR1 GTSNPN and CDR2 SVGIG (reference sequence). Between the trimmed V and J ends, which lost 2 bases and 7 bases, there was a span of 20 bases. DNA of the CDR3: TGTGCCTGGAGTAAGAAGGGGCTCTCCTTTCTTGGCTACACCTTC. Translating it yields CAWSKKGLSFLGYTF. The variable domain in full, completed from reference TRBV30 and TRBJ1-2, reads SQTIHQWPATLVQPVGSPLSLECTVEGTSNPNLYWYRQAAGRGLQLLFYSVGIGQISSEVPQNLSASRPQDRQFILSSKKLLLSDSGFYLCAWSKKGLSFLGYTFGSGTRLTVV.

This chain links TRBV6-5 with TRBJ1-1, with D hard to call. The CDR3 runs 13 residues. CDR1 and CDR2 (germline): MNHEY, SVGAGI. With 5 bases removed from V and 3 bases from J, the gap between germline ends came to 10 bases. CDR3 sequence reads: CASSELGDTEAFF. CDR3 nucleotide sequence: TGTGCCAGCAGTGAATTGGGAGACACTGAAGCTTTCTTT.

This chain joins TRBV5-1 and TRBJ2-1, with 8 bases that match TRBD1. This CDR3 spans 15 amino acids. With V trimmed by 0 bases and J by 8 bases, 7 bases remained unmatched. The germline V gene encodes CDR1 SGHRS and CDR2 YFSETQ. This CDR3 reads CASSLDGQGIHEQFF. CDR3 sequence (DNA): TGCGCCAGCAGCTTGGATGGACAGGGTATCCATGAGCAGTTCTTC.

The CDR3 DNA reads TGTGCCAGCAGCTTAGAAAGGCTCGGGACTAGCGACGGAGAGACCCAGTACTTC. It specifies CASSLERLGTSDGETQYF. The V and J genes are TRBV11-3 and TRBJ2-5; 10 nucleotides line up with TRBD2. V gave up 0 bases and J gave up 4 bases; unmatched junction bases: 11. Germline V gene data show CDR1 as SGHNT and CDR2 as YENEEA. CDR3 length: 18 residues.

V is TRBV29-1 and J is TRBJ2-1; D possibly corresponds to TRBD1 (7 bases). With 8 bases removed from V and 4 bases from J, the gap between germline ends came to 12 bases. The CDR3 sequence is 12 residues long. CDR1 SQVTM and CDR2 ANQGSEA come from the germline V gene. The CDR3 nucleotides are TGCAGCTCCCAGGGGGGTTACAATGAGCAGTTCTTC. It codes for CSSQGGYNEQFF.

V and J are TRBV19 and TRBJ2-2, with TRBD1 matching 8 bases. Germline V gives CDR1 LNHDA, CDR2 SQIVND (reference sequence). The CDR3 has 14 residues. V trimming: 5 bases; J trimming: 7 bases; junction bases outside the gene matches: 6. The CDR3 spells CASSFRGLDGELFF. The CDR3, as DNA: TGTGCCAGTAGTTTCAGGGGGCTTGACGGGGAGCTGTTTTTT.

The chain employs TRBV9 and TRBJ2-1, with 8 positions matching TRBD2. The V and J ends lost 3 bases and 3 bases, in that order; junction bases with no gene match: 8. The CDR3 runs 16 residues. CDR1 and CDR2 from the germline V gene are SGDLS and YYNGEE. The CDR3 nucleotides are TGTGCCAGCAGCGGAAAGGGGCTAGCGGGCTACAATGAGCAGTTCTTC. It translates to CASSGKGLAGYNEQFF.

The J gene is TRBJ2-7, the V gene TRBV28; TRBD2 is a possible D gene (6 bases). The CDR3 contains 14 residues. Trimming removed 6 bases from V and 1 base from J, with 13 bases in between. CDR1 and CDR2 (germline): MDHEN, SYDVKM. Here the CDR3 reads CASRGGDRSYEQYF. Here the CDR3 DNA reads TGTGCCAGCAGGGGAGGCGACAGATCCTACGAGCAGTACTTC.

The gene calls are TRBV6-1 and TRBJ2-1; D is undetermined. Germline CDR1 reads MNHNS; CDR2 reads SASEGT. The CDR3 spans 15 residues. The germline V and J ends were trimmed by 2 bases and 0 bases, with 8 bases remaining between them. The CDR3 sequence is CASSEPWSSYNEQFF. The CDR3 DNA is TGTGCCAGCAGTGAACCTTGGAGCTCCTACAATGAGCAGTTCTTC.

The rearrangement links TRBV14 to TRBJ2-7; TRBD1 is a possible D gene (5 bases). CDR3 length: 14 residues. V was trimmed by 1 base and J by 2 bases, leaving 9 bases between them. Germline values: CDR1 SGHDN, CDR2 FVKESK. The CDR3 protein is CASSQVAGPYEQYF. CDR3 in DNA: TGTGCCAGCAGCCAAGTGGCAGGGCCCTACGAGCAGTACTTC.

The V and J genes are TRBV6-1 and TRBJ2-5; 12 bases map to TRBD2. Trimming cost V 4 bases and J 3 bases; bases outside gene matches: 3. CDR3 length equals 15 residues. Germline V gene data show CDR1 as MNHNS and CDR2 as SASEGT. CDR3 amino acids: CASSVGLAGKETQYF. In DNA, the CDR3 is TGTGCCAGCAGTGTGGGACTAGCGGGTAAAGAGACCCAGTACTTC.

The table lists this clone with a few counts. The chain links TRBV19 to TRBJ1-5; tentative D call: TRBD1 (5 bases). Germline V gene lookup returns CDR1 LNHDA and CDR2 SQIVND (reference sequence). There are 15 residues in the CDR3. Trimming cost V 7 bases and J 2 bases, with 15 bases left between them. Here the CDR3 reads CASTQPGARNQPQHF. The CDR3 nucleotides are TGTGCCAGTACTCAACCCGGGGCACGCAATCAGCCCCAGCATTTT.

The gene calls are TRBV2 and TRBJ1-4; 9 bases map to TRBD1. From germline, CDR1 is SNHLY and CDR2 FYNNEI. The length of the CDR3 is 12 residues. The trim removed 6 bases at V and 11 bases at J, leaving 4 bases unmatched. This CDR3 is CASRGQGWKLFF. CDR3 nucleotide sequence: TGTGCCAGCAGGGGACAGGGCTGGAAACTGTTTTTT.

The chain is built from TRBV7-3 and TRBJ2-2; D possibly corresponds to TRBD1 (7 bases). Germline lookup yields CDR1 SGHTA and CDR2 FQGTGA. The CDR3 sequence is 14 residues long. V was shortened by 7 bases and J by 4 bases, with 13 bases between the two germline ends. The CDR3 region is CASTVQGGTGELFF. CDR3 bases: TGTGCCAGCACCGTCCAGGGGGGCACCGGGGAGCTGTTTTTT. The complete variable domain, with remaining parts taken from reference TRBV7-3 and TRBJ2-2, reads GAGVSQTPSNKVTEKGKYVELRCDPISGHTALYWYRQSLGQGPEFLIYFQGTGAADDSGLPNDRFFAVRPEGSVSTLKIQRTERGDSAVYLCASTVQGGTGELFFGEGSRLTVL.